A selection of T cell receptor beta chains follows, all from one sample in a study of blood T cell repertoires in COVID-19. Sequenced by immunoSEQ multiplex PCR; TCRdb stores in-frame clones only, minus some. The table lists about 65,000 clones, roughly nine tenths of them singletons, with about 1.3% in the top ten. The sequencing input was peripheral blood. The receptors were gathered from a man aged 60 to 75 with acute or convalescent COVID-19. Each CDR3 is given without its conserved first and last residue.

v_gene	len	CDR3aa
TRBV3-1/TRBV3-2	13	ASSLPGTADYGYT
TRBV3-1/TRBV3-2	13	ASSQRGTLNTEAF
TRBV9	11	ASSVGGGAEAF
TRBV25-1	13	ASSFQGGPSAGYT
TRBV27	14	ASLSFQGSGANVLT
TRBV19	13	ASSVPGTVSGEAF
TRBV9	12	ASNPTGGPGELF
TRBV30	10	AWDSSNYGYT
TRBV24-1	13	ATSDPRDRAAEQY
TRBV5-4	15	ASSPRTGGGRTGELF
TRBV11-3	14	ASSQRLAGTTGELF
TRBV5-1	14	ASSLAATSPYNEQF
TRBV5-1	13	ASSTTGSSYNEQF
TRBV5-1	11	ASTEAGAHQAF
TRBV2	10	ASRARQEKLF
TRBV7-2	13	ASSLERFVGTEAF
TRBV4-2	13	ASSQSGGPDQPQH
TRBV7-9	12	ASSLGPREKRAF
TRBV7-2	14	ASSLRGGGSTDTQY
TRBV5-1	13	ASSFSSGGYNEQF
TRBV11-3	16	ASSLNRSGRGGSHEQY
TRBV30	11	AWSAESGEKLF
TRBV7-9	9	ATEGPDEQY